The 11 T cell receptor beta chains below come from one sample, sequenced in a study of lymphopenia after photon versus proton radiotherapy. This table comes from immunoSEQ multiplex PCR, and its TCRdb copy is limited to in-frame clones, with some not included. The sample has roughly 23,000 clones, around 89% seen once. Material: peripheral blood, obtained from a patient treated with proton-based radiotherapy. Source of these receptors: a man older than 75 with esophageal cancer.

This chain joins TRBV29-1 and TRBJ1-1; D is undetermined. Germline values: CDR1 SQVTM, CDR2 ANQGSEA. V shed 4 bases and J shed 4 bases, with 16 bases lying between them. The CDR3 has 14 amino acids. The CDR3 loop is CSVARGRVGTEAFF. CDR3 nucleotides: TGCAGCGTTGCTCGTGGGCGGGTCGGCACTGAAGCTTTCTTT.

The chain joins TRBV5-4 to TRBJ2-3; possibly TRBD2 for D (7 bases). The ends were cut back, 6 bases at V and 6 bases at J, with 20 bases in the middle. The CDR3 runs to 15 residues. Germline V gene data show CDR1 as SGHNT and CDR2 as YYREEE (reference sequence). CDR3 amino acids: CASKTGGGSGDTQYF. The CDR3 DNA is TGTGCCAGCAAAACCGGCGGGGGCTCCGGGGATACGCAGTATTTT.

The chain combines TRBV7-2 with TRBJ2-5; D is ambiguous. Germline V gives CDR1 SGHTA, CDR2 FQGNSA. Deletions cut 1 base from V and 2 bases from J, with 8 bases between. The CDR3 loop spans 14 amino acids. The CDR3 DNA reads TGTGCCAGCAGCTTAGGGACGGATCAAGAGACCCAGTACTTC. Protein sequence: CASSLGTDQETQYF.

This clone was counted only a few times. The chain carries TRBV9 and TRBJ1-3; D is undetermined. V was clipped by 2 bases and J by 2 bases, with 8 bases between them. The length of the CDR3 is 14 residues. CDR1 is SGDLS and CDR2 is YYNGEE in the germline V gene. In DNA, the CDR3 is TGTGCCAGCAGCGTCACAAGAGCTGGAAACACCATATATTTT. It is translated as CASSVTRAGNTIYF.

The gene calls are TRBV2 and TRBJ1-1; D gene uncertain. Trimming cost V 2 bases and J 1 base, with 11 bases left between them. The CDR3 extends over 15 amino acids. Germline V gene data show CDR1 as SNHLY and CDR2 as FYNNEI. CDR3 sequence reads: CASSEQPAGNTEAFF. For the CDR3, the DNA is TGTGCCAGCAGTGAACAGCCGGCAGGGAACACTGAAGCTTTCTTT.

The V and J genes are TRBV11-2 and TRBJ2-7; D may be TRBD1 (6 bases). Germline loops: CDR1 SGHAT, CDR2 FQNNGV. V was pared by 5 bases and J by 3 bases, with 14 bases between. This CDR3 has 14 amino acids. The CDR3 nucleotides are TGTGCCAGCAGCAAAAACAGGGTGGGCTACGAGCAGTACTTC. Translated: CASSKNRVGYEQYF.

This chain uses TRBV5-1 with TRBJ1-2, with 9 positions matching TRBD1. V was pared by 0 bases and J by 0 bases, with 3 bases of the junction left unmatched. The CDR3 covers 16 residues. Germline V gene sequence: CDR1 SGHRS, CDR2 YFSETQ. The CDR3 DNA follows: TGCGCCAGCAGCTTGGGGGACAGGGTAGCTAACTATGGCTACACCTTC. Translated, it gives CASSLGDRVANYGYTF.

This sequence joins TRBV5-6 and TRBJ1-5; D perhaps matches TRBD1 (5 bases). This CDR3 is 14 amino acids long. Deletions cut 4 bases from V and 6 bases from J, with 14 bases between. Germline V gives CDR1 SGHDT, CDR2 YYEEEE. CDR3 amino acids: CASSLRQSGQPQHF. CDR3 DNA: TGTGCCAGCAGCCTAAGACAGTCTGGTCAGCCCCAGCATTTT.

This sequence joins TRBV7-2 and TRBJ1-1; no clear D gene. Germline-derived CDR1 and CDR2 are SGHTA and FQGNSA. Trimming shortened V by 0 bases and J by 1 base, and 9 bases separated the two germline ends. The CDR3 has 15 residues. Here the CDR3 DNA reads TGTGCCAGCAGCTTAGCGCGGTCGGGGAACACTGAAGCTTTCTTT. Its protein is CASSLARSGNTEAFF.

This chain uses TRBV4-1 with TRBJ2-5; a possible D gene is TRBD1 (5 bases). Germline CDR1 is MGHRA and CDR2 is YSYEKL. V was shortened by 1 base and J by 1 base, with 10 bases between the two germline ends. The CDR3 has 15 residues. CDR3 sequence: CASSQAVTVQETQYF. CDR3 coding DNA: TGCGCCAGCAGCCAAGCTGTGACAGTCCAAGAGACCCAGTACTTC.

V and J are TRBV27 and TRBJ2-3, with a possible D match to TRBD2 (6 bases). Germline assignment: CDR1 MNHEY and CDR2 SMNVEV (reference sequence). The V and J ends lost 3 bases and 3 bases respectively, with 7 bases between them. This CDR3 has 13 residues. The CDR3 region has the DNA TGTGCCAGCAGTTTTAGCGGAACAGATACGCAGTATTTT. Its translation is CASSFSGTDTQYF.